The entry below describes one TCR beta chain. Its specificity is unknown. The source of the sample is a study of shared clonotypes between healthy human individuals. Study details: CD4 naive cells filled three plates per donor, CD4 memory three, CD8 naive two and CD8 memory one.

General study points: Clonotype sharing among donors was thought likely to change with sequencing depth.

Deep-level running was used for the assay. Assay used: immunoSEQ multiplex PCR; TCRdb lists only in-frame clones, some missing. The sample records about 110,000 clones, about two thirds being singletons. Source material: memory CD8+ T cells sorted from blood. The subset is: CD45RO+ cells pooled with CCR7-negative TemRA cells. The TCR comes from a woman aged 30 to 39 in good health.

The DNA of the CDR3 is TGTGCCAGCAGCTTATCGGGGACAATGGGCAATCAGCCCCAGCATTTT. Translated, it gives CASSLSGTMGNQPQHF. This chain joins TRBV7-8 and TRBJ1-5, with D perhaps matching TRBD1 (6 bases). The germline V and J ends were trimmed by 2 bases and 2 bases, with 13 bases remaining between them. The germline V gene has CDR1 SGHVS and CDR2 FQNEAQ. The length of the CDR3 is 16 residues. The entire variable domain, with the rest obtained from reference TRBV7-8 and TRBJ1-5, is as follows: GAGVSQSPRYKVAKRGQDVALRCDPISGHVSLFWYQQALGQGPEFLTYFQNEAQLDKSGLPSDRFFAERPEGSVSTLKIQRTQQEDSAVYLCASSLSGTMGNQPQHFGDGTRLSIL.